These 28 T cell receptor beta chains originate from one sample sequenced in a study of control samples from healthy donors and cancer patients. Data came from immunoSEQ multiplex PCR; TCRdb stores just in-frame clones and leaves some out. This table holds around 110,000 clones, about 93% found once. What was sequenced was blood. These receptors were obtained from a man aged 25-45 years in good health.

DNA of the CDR3: TGCGCCAGCAGCCAAGCGGTCTTAGGCCCGTACTTC. It specifies CASSQAVLGPYF. The V call is TRBV4-1, the J call TRBJ2-4; the D is unclear. Germline values: CDR1 MGHRA, CDR2 YSYEKL. This CDR3 spans 12 amino acids. V was pared by 1 base and J by 15 bases, with 13 bases between.

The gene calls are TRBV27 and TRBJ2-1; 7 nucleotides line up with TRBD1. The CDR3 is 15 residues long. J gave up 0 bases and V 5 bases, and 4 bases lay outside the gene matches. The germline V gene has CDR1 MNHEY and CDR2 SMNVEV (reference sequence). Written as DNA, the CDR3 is TGTGCCAGCAGTCCCCGGACAGGCTCCTACAATGAGCAGTTCTTC. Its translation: CASSPRTGSYNEQFF.

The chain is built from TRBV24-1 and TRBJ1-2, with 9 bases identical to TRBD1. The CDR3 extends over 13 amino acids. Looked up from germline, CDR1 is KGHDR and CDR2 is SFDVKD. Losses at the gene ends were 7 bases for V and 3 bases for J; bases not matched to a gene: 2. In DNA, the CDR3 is TGTGCCACCAGCCGGGACAGGGACTATGGCTACACCTTC. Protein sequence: CATSRDRDYGYTF.

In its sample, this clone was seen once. The CDR3 sequence is CASSVGMGGTSGDTQYF. The CDR3, as DNA: TGTGCCAGCAGCGTAGGGATGGGTGGGACTAGCGGCGATACGCAGTATTTT. The chain has TRBV9 and TRBJ2-3; 11 bases agree with TRBD2. This CDR3 is 17 amino acids long. Germline trimming cut 0 bases from V and 6 bases from J; bases unmatched to any gene: 9. Looked up from germline, CDR1 is SGDLS and CDR2 is YYNGEE.

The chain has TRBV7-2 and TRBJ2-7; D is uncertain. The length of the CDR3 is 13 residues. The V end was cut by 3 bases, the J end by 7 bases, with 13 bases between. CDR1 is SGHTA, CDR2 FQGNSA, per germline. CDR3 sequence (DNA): TGTGCCAGCAGCTTCTACATTTCTTTAGAGCAGTACTTC. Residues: CASSFYISLEQYF.

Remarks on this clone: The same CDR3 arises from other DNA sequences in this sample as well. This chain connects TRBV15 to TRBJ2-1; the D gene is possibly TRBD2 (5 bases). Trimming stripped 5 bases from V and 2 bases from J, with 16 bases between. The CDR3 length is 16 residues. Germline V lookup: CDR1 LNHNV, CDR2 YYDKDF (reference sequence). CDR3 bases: TGTGCCACCAGCCAAAGCGACTATCGCGCCTACAATGAGCAGTTCTTC. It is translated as CATSQSDYRAYNEQFF.

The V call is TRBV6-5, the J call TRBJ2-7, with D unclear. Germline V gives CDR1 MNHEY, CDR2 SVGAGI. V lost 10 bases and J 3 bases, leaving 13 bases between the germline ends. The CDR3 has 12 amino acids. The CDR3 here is CANLGHFYEQYV. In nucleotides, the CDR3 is TGTGCCAACTTAGGGCATTTCTACGAGCAGTACGTC.

CDR3: CASRRGQGGNQPQHF. CDR3 DNA sequence: TGTGCCAGCAGGAGAGGACAGGGGGGCAATCAGCCCCAGCATTTT. This chain links TRBV2 with TRBJ1-5; TRBD1 aligns across 10 bases. In germline, CDR1 is SNHLY, CDR2 FYNNEI. The trim removed 6 bases at V and 2 bases at J, leaving 4 bases unmatched. The CDR3 contains 15 residues.

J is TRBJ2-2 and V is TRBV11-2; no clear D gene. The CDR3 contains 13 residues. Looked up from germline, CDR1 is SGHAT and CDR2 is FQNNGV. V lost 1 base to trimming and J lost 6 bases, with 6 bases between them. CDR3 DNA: TGTGCCAGCAGCTTAGGATGGGCCGGGGAGCTGTTTTTT. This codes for CASSLGWAGELFF.

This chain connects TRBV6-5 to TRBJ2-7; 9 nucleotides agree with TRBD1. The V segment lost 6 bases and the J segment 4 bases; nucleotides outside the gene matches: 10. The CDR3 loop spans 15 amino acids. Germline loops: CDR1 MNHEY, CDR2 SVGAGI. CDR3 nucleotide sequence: TGTGCCAGCAGCCGATCCGGGACAGGGATGTACGAGCAGTACTTC. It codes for CASSRSGTGMYEQYF.

The CDR3 sequence: CASSLASGVPGQTTEAFF. CDR3 nucleotides: TGCGCCAGCAGCTTGGCCTCCGGTGTACCGGGACAGACGACTGAAGCTTTCTTT. The chain recombines TRBV5-1 with TRBJ1-1; TRBD1 agrees at 7 bases. CDR3 length: 18 amino acids. J gave up 5 bases and V 0 bases, and 16 bases lay outside the gene matches. From germline, CDR1 is SGHRS and CDR2 YFSETQ.

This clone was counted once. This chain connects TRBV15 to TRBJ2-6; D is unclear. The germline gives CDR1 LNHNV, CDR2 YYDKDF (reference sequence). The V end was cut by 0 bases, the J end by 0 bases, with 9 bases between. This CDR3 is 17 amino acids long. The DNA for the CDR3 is TGTGCCACCAGCAGAGATCTTGGGGTCTCTGGGGCCAACGTCCTGACTTTC. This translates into CATSRDLGVSGANVLTF.

Here the CDR3 DNA reads TGTGCCAGCAGCACTATGACTGAGAACTATGGCTACACCTTC. Its protein product is CASSTMTENYGYTF. The chain joins TRBV2 to TRBJ1-2; D gene ambiguous. Germline CDR1 and CDR2: SNHLY and FYNNEI. The CDR3 is made up of 14 amino acids. V dropped 6 bases and J dropped 2 bases, with 13 bases sitting between them.

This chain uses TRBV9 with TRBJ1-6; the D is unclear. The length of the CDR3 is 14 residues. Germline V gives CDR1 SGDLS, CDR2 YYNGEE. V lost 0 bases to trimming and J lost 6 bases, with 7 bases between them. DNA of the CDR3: TGTGCCAGCAGCGTAGAAGTTCCTAATTCACCCCTCCACTTT. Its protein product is CASSVEVPNSPLHF.

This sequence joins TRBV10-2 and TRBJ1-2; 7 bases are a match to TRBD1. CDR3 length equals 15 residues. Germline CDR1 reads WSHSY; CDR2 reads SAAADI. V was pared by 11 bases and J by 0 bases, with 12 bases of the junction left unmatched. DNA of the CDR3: TGCGCCGGCCGAGACGTCAGGGGGGCTAACTATGGCTACACCTTC. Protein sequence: CAGRDVRGANYGYTF.

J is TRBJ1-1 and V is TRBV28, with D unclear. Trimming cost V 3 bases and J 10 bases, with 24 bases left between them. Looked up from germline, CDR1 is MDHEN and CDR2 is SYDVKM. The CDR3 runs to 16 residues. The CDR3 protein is CASSFNSLTPTPVAFF. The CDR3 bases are TGTGCCAGCAGTTTTAATTCCCTAACCCCTACGCCGGTAGCTTTCTTT.

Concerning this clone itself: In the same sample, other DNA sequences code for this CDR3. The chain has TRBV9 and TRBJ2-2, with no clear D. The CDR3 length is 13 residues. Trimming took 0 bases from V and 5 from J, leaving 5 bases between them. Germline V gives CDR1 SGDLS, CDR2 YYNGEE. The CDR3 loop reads CASSVEVTGELFF. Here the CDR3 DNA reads TGTGCCAGCAGCGTAGAAGTGACCGGGGAGCTGTTTTTT.

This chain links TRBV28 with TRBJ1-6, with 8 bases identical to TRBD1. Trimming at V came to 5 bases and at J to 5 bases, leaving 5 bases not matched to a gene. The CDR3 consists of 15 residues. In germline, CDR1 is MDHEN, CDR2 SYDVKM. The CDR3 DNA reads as TGTGCCAGCAGTACCCACAGGGGGAATAATTCACCCCTCCACTTT. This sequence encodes CASSTHRGNNSPLHF.

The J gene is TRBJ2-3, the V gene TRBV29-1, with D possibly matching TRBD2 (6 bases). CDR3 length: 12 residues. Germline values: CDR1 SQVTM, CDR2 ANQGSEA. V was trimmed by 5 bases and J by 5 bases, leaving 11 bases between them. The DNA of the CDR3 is TGCAGCGTTCGCGGGACTGGAGATACGCAGTATTTT. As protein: CSVRGTGDTQYF.

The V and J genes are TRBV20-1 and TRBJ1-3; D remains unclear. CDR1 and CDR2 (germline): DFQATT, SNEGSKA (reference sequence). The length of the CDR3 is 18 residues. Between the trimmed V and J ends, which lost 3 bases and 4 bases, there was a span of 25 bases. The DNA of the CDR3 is TGCAGTGCTAGTATCTTATCGCCGTCCGAAGTGACGGGAAACACCATATATTTT. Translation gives CSASILSPSEVTGNTIYF.

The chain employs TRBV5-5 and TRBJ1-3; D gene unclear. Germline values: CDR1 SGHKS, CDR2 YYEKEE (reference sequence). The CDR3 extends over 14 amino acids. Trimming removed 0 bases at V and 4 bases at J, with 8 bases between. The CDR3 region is CASSLGAGGNTIYF. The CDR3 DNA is TGTGCCAGCAGCTTGGGGGCTGGGGGAAACACCATATATTTT.

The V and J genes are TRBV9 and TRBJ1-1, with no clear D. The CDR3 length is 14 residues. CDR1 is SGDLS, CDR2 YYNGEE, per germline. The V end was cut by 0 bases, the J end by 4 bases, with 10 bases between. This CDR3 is CASSVGPGGTEAFF. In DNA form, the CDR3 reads TGTGCCAGCAGCGTAGGCCCCGGAGGCACTGAAGCTTTCTTT.

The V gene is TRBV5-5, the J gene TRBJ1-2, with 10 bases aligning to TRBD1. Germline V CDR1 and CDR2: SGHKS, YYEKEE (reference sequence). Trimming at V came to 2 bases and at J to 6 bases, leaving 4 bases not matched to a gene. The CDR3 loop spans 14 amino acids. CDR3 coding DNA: TGTGCCAGCAGCTTATTGACAGGGGGCGATGGCTACACCTTC. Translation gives CASSLLTGGDGYTF.

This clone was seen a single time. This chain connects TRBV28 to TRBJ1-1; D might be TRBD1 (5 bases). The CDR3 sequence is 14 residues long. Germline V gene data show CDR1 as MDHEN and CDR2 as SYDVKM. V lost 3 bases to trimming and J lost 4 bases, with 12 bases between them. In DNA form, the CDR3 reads TGTGCCAGCAGTTTGGAGGGAAGGGGCACTGAAGCTTTCTTT. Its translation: CASSLEGRGTEAFF.

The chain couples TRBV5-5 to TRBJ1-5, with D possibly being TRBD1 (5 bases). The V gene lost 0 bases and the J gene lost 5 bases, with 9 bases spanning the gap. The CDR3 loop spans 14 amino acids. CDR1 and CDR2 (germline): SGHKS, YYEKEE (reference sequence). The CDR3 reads CASSLAVGDQPQHF. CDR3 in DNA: TGTGCCAGCAGCTTGGCCGTGGGGGATCAGCCCCAGCATTTT.

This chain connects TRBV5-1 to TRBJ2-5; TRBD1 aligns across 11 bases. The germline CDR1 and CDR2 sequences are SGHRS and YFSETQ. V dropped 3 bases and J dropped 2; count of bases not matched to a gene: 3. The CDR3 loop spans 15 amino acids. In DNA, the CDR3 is TGCGCCAGCAGCTCCGGGACAGGGGGGCAAGAGACCCAGTACTTC. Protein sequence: CASSSGTGGQETQYF.

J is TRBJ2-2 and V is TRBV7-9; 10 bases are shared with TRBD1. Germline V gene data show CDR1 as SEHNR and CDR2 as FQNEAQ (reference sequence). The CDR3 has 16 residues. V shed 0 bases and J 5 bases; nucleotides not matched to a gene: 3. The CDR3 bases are TGTGCCAGCAGCTTAGCGCCGGGACAGGGGACCGGGGAGCTGTTTTTT. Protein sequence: CASSLAPGQGTGELFF.

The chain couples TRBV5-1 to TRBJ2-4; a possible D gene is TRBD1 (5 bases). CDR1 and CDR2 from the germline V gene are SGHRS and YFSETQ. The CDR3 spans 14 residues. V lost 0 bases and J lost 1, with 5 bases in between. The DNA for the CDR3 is TGCGCCAGCAGCTTGGAGGGGGCCAAAAACATTCAGTACTTC. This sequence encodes CASSLEGAKNIQYF. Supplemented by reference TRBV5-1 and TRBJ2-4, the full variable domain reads KAGVTQTPRYLIKTRGQQVTLSCSPISGHRSVSWYQQTPGQGLQFLFEYFSETQRNKGNFPGRFSGRQFSNSRSEMNVSTLELGDSALYLCASSLEGAKNIQYFGAGTRLSVL.